The entry below gives a single T cell receptor (beta chain) sequence along with its context. There is no known antigen for this receptor. Qualities for individual bases were not recorded, and no much larger clone is one base off. The data derive from a study of blood T cell repertoires in COVID-19 (dated by TCRdb to the early 2020s). At the level of the whole study: Collaborator samples came from the United States, Italy and Spain and covered acute and convalescent phases of COVID-19. The material from the prospective study consisted of cDNA or gDNA derived from T cells, B-cell-depleted T cells, or PBMCs. The dataset comprised deeply sampled blood TCRbeta repertoires from subjects exposed to, actively infected with, or recovered from COVID-19. The repertoires were made available in a free public database intended to serve as a resource for research on the immune response to SARS-CoV-2. Samples came from the ongoing ImmuneRACE study (first 160 participants) plus 1,254 subjects from 6 global collaborators. Nearly every sample came with metadata listing a de-identified subject ID, COVID-19 status, age in years and sex. Where available, HLA class I and class II types were taken from metadata supplied by the sample provider and were not determined by assay-based typing.

Participants in the prospective study were aged about 18 to 95 years, lived in 20 to 30 United States geographic areas, and enrolled through a virtual design. Cohort assignment in the prospective study relied on participant-reported clinical history from a screening survey and a study questionnaire. In the prospective study, mobile phlebotomists collected whole blood, serum and a nasopharyngeal or oropharyngeal swab from each participant. Additional blood draws and questionnaires over an approximately 2-month period could optionally be provided by prospective study participants. Before DNA extraction, blood samples from the prospective study were shipped at room temperature or frozen. For CDR1 and CDR2, the germline V gene lists SGHVS and FQNEAQ. From its cysteine to its phenylalanine, the CDR3 spans 16 amino acids. The entry retains the CDR3 DNA only, 48 bases that are in frame from base 1. Deletion took 0 bases off V and 2 bases off J, with a span of 13 bases between the germline ends.

Findings and caveats that apply to the study as a whole: The amount of clinical and demographic metadata varied by source and participant and was provided uncurated.

TCRbeta CDR3 regions were amplified from genomic DNA by means of the immunoSEQ Assay, a bias-controlled multiplex PCR. The paper's processing steps were these. Nucleated cell counts per sample were estimated from amplification of reference gene primers within the assay. To quantify the absolute abundance of each unique TCRbeta CDR3 rearrangement, sequence reads were collapsed and filtered. For each sample, productive Simpson clonality was calculated as the square root of Simpson's diversity index across productive rearrangements. In TCRdb, the immuneACCESS table is reduced to in-frame sequences with V and J assigned. These tables do not hold every clone; where another copy was compared, an unresolved V gene accounts for under half, and the others remain unexplained. V, J and clone size derive from that table, while D and trimming were established from the DNA sequence. Across this sample there are some 250,000 clones, with about 90% seen only once. 1.2% of the sample is in the top ten clones.

The material sequenced was PBMCs or T cells enriched from blood (not recorded which). The sequence came from a human donor in a cohort exposed to, infected with or recovered from COVID-19 (not recorded which). The donor label of this sample is uncertain. The sequence is built from TRBV7-8 and TRBJ1-2; 5 matching bases give a weak D call of TRBD1. The CDR3 amino acid sequence is: CASSLARWGGNYGYTF. The bases are TGTGCCAGCAGCTTAGCGCGATGGGGGGGGAACTATGGCTACACCTTC.